The T cell receptor beta chain described here comes from a study of tumor-infiltrating lymphocytes in primary liver carcinoma (dated by TCRdb to the late 2010s). About the investigation overall: Surgical resection was performed in China between late 2015 and early 2016 on about 5 patients with histopathologically diagnosed primary liver carcinoma. Of the five patients, three men and two women aged 30 to 69 years, four had hepatocellular carcinoma and one had combined HCC and intrahepatic cholangiocarcinoma. Tumors of the five patients were stage T1-T3 N0M0 with maximum diameters of 4.2 to 10 cm. Each sample produced roughly 3.65 to 7.5 million productive TCRbeta reads, and read depth showed no significant difference between tissue types. The study combined TCRbeta repertoire sequencing, expression microarrays and whole-exome sequencing across five regions of each liver tumor, with adjacent normal tissue and blood. A total of roughly 35 specimens from 5 patients, comprising 25 or so tumor regions, 5 adjacent noncancerous liver tissues and 5 peripheral blood samples, were covered by TCRbeta repertoire sequencing. High reproducibility was observed for the technical replicate repertoires, with mean shared-clone rates about 0.92 and correlation coefficients above 0.95. Paper-wide results and their limitations: Consistent with antigen-driven expansion, pairs of tumor regions showed higher repertoire overlap (mean about 36%) than either tumor-adjacent pairs (approximately 17%) or tumor-blood pairs (around 14%). Because the samples were bulk and unsorted, CD4+ and CD8+ T cell repertoires could not be compared. Because sequencing covered only the TCR beta chain and unpaired alpha chains were not captured, true repertoire diversity is likely underestimated. With just a few patients in the study, the authors point out that the findings should be validated in a larger study. A significantly larger repertoire fraction was made up by the top 250 clones in tumors than in blood (p = 0.039).

Details on this clonotype: What antigen it recognizes has not been identified. Base qualities were left out, and no much larger clone turns up one base away.

Including cysteine and phenylalanine, the CDR3 has 13 amino acids. The CDR3 DNA has 39 bases and is translated from base 1. Relative to germline, V is 4 bases shorter and J is 3 bases shorter, with 10 bases between their ends. CDR1 and CDR2, looked up from the germline V gene, are SGHAT and FQNNGV. Blood RNA was extracted from unsorted whole blood using TRIzol reagent, and germline DNA was obtained with the DNeasy Blood & Tissue kit. At the time of sampling, the patients had chronic HBV infection and had not received any treatment. Before surgery, four milliliters of peripheral blood were collected into K2EDTA tubes. Using a constant-region primer and ProtoScript II reverse transcriptase, TCRbeta-specific cDNA was reverse-transcribed from approximately 0.55 ug total RNA. TCRbeta libraries were built with three nested multiplex PCR rounds, a slightly modified ARM-PCR procedure. Multiplex TRBV1-TRBV30 forward primers and a Cbeta reverse primer were used in the first two PCR rounds, each of which was run for around 10 cycles. A final 25-cycle PCR with Deep VentR polymerase added sample barcodes and Illumina adapters. Amplicons of 200-500 bp were gel-purified with a QIAquick gel extraction kit before sequencing. An Illumina HiSeq 2500 was used to sequence the TCRbeta amplicons, generating 250-bp paired-end reads. Per the authors' processing: Quality trimming of reads was performed with Trimmomatic v0.33, and paired reads were merged with FLASH v1.2.11 so that full CDR3 sequences could be recovered. MiGEC v1.2.1b assigned V, D and J germline segments to the rearranged TCRbeta sequences. Clonotype statistics, along with Shannon-Wiener diversity indices, were calculated using VDJtools v1.0.0. To reduce sampling bias, subsequent analyses other than the diversity analysis used only the 250 most abundant clonotypes in each sample. TCRdb reanalyzed the raw reads on its own, using fastp at Q25 for trimming and MiXCR for clone calling, and kept in-frame beta chains. Rows merge per CDR3 protein into single entries with the most common DNA and genes. It is TCRdb's table, rather than the study itself, that gives the V and J calls and clone size. The sample yields about 200,000 distinct CDR3 sequences; roughly two thirds were counted once. The biggest ten clones account for about 7.1% of the sample.

Sequencing was carried out using peripheral blood. The origin of this receptor is a woman in her fifties or sixties with primary liver carcinoma and hepatitis B virus infection. This chain is built from TRBV11-2 and TRBJ2-7; 5 matching bases give a weak D call of TRBD1. Here the CDR3 is given as CASSCTGIYEQYF. The DNA sequence is as follows: TGTGCCAGCAGCTGCACAGGAATCTACGAGCAGTACTTC.